A single T cell receptor (beta chain) is shown here with its context. The data were taken from a study of blood T cell repertoires in COVID-19. Study-level background: The United States, Italy and Spain were the sources of the acute and convalescent COVID-19 samples.

Only in-frame clones appear in the TCRdb table, and some are missing; sequencing was by immunoSEQ multiplex PCR. The sample includes fewer than 85,000 clones, around four fifths of them seen just once. Deletions cut 5 bases from V and 1 base from J, with 15 bases between. This CDR3 has 15 residues. Looked up from germline, CDR1 is SGHKS and CDR2 is YYEKEE (reference sequence). This clonotype was obtained from a woman aged 60-75 years with acute or convalescent COVID-19. The source material was peripheral blood. V and J are TRBV5-5 and TRBJ1-1; D is perhaps TRBD1 (6 bases). The CDR3 DNA sequence: TGTGCCAGCAGTTACAACAGGGACCAGAACACTGAAGCTTTCTTT. Translated: CASSYNRDQNTEAFF.